These 14 T cell receptor beta chains share one sample of origin, sequenced in a study of T cells in Graves' hyperthyroidism and ophthalmopathy. Using RNA transcripts as the source, TCR beta CDR3 regions were amplified. A first-round RT-PCR of the TCR CDR3 used the HTBI primer set. TCRdb redid the calling of the multiplex PCR reads with MiXCR, one entry per CDR3 protein. The repertoire holds about 550,000 distinct CDR3 sequences, with less than 25% as singletons. Sequencing was carried out using blood. The origin of the receptors is a man younger than 35 with Graves' hyperthyroidism.

The chain employs TRBV28 and TRBJ2-5; D may match TRBD1 or TRBD2 (5 bases each). The germline V gene has CDR1 MDHEN and CDR2 SYDVKM. The CDR3 has 15 residues. V was cut by 6 bases and J by 5 bases, with 19 bases left in between. The CDR3 sequence is CASSSPGRTWETQYF. The CDR3 DNA is TGTGCCAGCAGCTCACCGGGACGGACCTGGGAGACCCAGTACTTC.

This clonotype was recorded at least ten times. The chain combines TRBV7-8 with TRBJ2-2; D is possibly TRBD2 (5 bases). Trimming pared 7 bases from V and 4 bases from J, leaving 16 bases between. This CDR3 has 15 amino acids. In germline, CDR1 is SGHVS, CDR2 FQNEAQ. The CDR3 is CASTLAPGSTGELFF. Written as DNA, the CDR3 is TGTGCCAGCACCTTGGCCCCGGGGAGCACCGGGGAGCTGTTTTTT. Based on the CDR3 plus reference TRBV7-8 and TRBJ2-2, the full variable domain is GAGVSQSPRYKVAKRGQDVALRCDPISGHVSLFWYQQALGQGPEFLTYFQNEAQLDKSGLPSDRFFAERPEGSVSTLKIQRTQQEDSAVYLCASTLAPGSTGELFFGEGSRLTVL.

This clonotype was seen a few times. CDR3 residues: CASSDGQSPNTEAFF. DNA for the CDR3: TGTGCCAGCAGCGACGGACAGAGCCCGAACACTGAAGCTTTCTTT. The V and J genes are TRBV11-2 and TRBJ1-1; the D gene is possibly TRBD1 (6 bases). The CDR3 has 15 amino acids. The V and J ends lost 5 bases and 1 base respectively, with 14 bases between them. Germline V gives CDR1 SGHAT, CDR2 FQNNGV.

This clonotype was counted ten times or more. V and J are TRBV7-2 and TRBJ2-2; the D is unclear. This CDR3 spans 15 amino acids. The V gene lost 2 bases and the J gene lost 5 bases, with 12 bases spanning the gap. In germline, CDR1 is SGHTA, CDR2 FQGNSA. In DNA, the CDR3 is TGTGCCAGCAGCTTAACCCACCTCGGAACCGGGGAGCTGTTTTTT. It yields the protein CASSLTHLGTGELFF.

Many counts were recorded for this clonotype. The rearrangement uses TRBV29-1 and TRBJ1-2; the D gene is possibly TRBD1 (6 bases). The germline gives CDR1 SQVTM, CDR2 ANQGSEA. V lost 3 bases and J 5 bases, leaving 16 bases between the germline ends. The CDR3 sequence is 14 residues long. The CDR3 DNA sequence: TGCAGCGTTGACGTACCCTACAGGGCTTATGGCTACACCTTC. As protein: CSVDVPYRAYGYTF. The entire variable domain, with the rest obtained from reference TRBV29-1 and TRBJ1-2, is as follows: SAVISQKPSRDICQRGTSLTIQCQVDSQVTMMFWYRQQPGQSLTLIATANQGSEATYESGFVIDKFPISRPNLTFSTLTVSNMSPEDSSIYLCSVDVPYRAYGYTFGSGTRLTVV.

The chain recombines TRBV3-1 with TRBJ2-5; D tentatively reads TRBD1 or TRBD2 (6 bases each). V was cut by 4 bases and J by 7 bases, with 28 bases left in between. The CDR3 sequence is 18 residues long. Germline assignment: CDR1 LGHDT and CDR2 YNNKEL (reference sequence). The CDR3 DNA reads as TGTGCCAGCAGCCGAAGTCGGGACATTACGATCTTCGGGGGGACCCAGTACTTC. Encoded protein: CASSRSRDITIFGGTQYF.

There are a few counts of this clonotype. This rearrangement joins TRBV20-1 to TRBJ1-1, with no clear D. Between the trimmed V and J ends, which lost 6 bases and 6 bases, there was a span of 14 bases. CDR1 is DFQATT, CDR2 SNEGSKA, per germline (reference sequence). The length of the CDR3 is 12 residues. The DNA of the CDR3 is TGCAGTGCGCATCTACTTGGGGCTGAAGCTTTCTTT. Protein product: CSAHLLGAEAFF.

The V gene is TRBV20-1, the J gene TRBJ1-6; D is ambiguous. From germline, CDR1 is DFQATT and CDR2 SNEGSKA (reference sequence). CDR3 length: 16 amino acids. Deletions cut 2 bases from V and 5 bases from J, with 16 bases between. This CDR3 is CSARLHGGGNNSPLHF. CDR3 bases: TGCAGTGCTAGACTACACGGAGGAGGAAATAATTCACCCCTCCACTTT.

This clonotype was counted a single time. This may be a read error, as it is one base from a much larger clone. This CDR3 fails to terminate in the conserved phenylalanine or tryptophan, so it likely reflects a read error. The gene calls are TRBV29-1 and TRBJ2-5; 10 nucleotides line up with TRBD1. This CDR3 has 14 amino acids. V was pared by 7 bases and J by 4 bases, with 9 bases of the junction left unmatched. Germline V gene sequence: CDR1 SQVTM, CDR2 ANQGSEA. CDR3 sequence reads: CSDLGQGSGETQYL. In nucleotides, the CDR3 is TGCAGCGACTTGGGACAGGGGAGCGGAGAGACCCAGTACCTC.

The chain carries TRBV7-9 and TRBJ1-2, with TRBD1 matching 8 bases. The CDR3 sequence is 13 residues long. Germline V gene lookup returns CDR1 SEHNR and CDR2 FQNEAQ (reference sequence). After removal of 5 bases from V and 8 bases from J, the junction contained 7 bases not matched to a gene. The CDR3 sequence: CASSQDRGAGYTF. DNA for the CDR3: TGTGCCAGCAGCCAAGACAGGGGAGCAGGCTACACCTTC.

This clonotype was counted ten times or more. In DNA, the CDR3 is TGCAGTGCTATCGGACAGGGTACCGGGGAGCTGTTTTTT. The encoded protein is CSAIGQGTGELFF. V is TRBV20-1 and J is TRBJ2-2; 8 bases are a match to TRBD1. Trimming took 4 bases from V and 5 from J; bases not matched to a gene: 3. CDR1 DFQATT and CDR2 SNEGSKA come from the germline V gene (reference sequence). CDR3 length equals 13 residues.

This clonotype has at least ten counts. The V and J genes are TRBV12-3 or TRBV12-4 and TRBJ1-2, with D perhaps TRBD1 (5 bases). V lost 2 bases and J 13 bases, leaving 17 bases between the germline ends. The CDR3 runs to 13 residues. The CDR3 sequence: CASSLSGEGLSTF. DNA for the CDR3: TGTGCCAGCAGTTTATCGGGGGAAGGACTCTCCACCTTC.

The chain links TRBV14 to TRBJ2-7; maybe TRBD2 (6 bases). There are 13 residues in the CDR3. CDR1 and CDR2 from the germline V gene are SGHDN and FVKESK. V lost 1 base, J lost 7 bases, and 11 bases lay in between. The DNA for the CDR3 is TGTGCCAGCAGCCAAGTTCGGGGAGGAGAGCAGTACTTC. Residues: CASSQVRGGEQYF.

As to this clonotype: This CDR3 fails to terminate in the conserved phenylalanine or tryptophan, so it likely reflects a read error. V gene TRBV9 combines with J gene TRBJ1-2; D is uncertain. Trimming took off 0 bases at V and 5 bases at J, with 11 bases between the two ends. The CDR3 has 14 residues. Germline values: CDR1 SGDLS, CDR2 YYNGEE. In nucleotides, the CDR3 is TGTGCCAGCAGCGTAGAAGGGTTTCGGTATGGCTACACCTTG. This encodes CASSVEGFRYGYTL.